Below, 29 T cell receptor beta chains from the same sample are listed, as sequenced in a study of a mutant IDH1 vaccine in newly diagnosed glioma. Time point in this sample: week 23, last vaccination. Vaccination comprised doses that each held 300 ug of mutant IDH1 20-mer peptide, plus topical imiquimod. The assay was immunoSEQ multiplex PCR, and TCRdb's table has in-frame clones only and misses some. The table shows tens of thousands of clones, with almost 85% occurring only once. Antigens of these TCRs are unknown. Sequenced here: PBMCs, sampled from a glioma patient whose treatment included an IDH1 peptide vaccine. The source is a man aged 25 to 40 with glioma. Some clones in this sample may be carry-over from other donors' samples.

The CDR3: CASINRAEPYGYTF. The CDR3 DNA reads as TGTGCCAGCATTAACCGGGCCGAACCTTATGGCTACACCTTC. V gene TRBV6-6 combines with J gene TRBJ1-2, with unresolved D. The germline CDR1 and CDR2 sequences are MNHNY and SVGAGI (reference sequence). The CDR3 is 14 amino acids. V shed 7 bases and J shed 5 bases, with 17 bases lying between them.

This clone showed up just once. The chain is built from TRBV19 and TRBJ2-7; 9 nucleotides match TRBD2. The CDR3 extends over 16 amino acids. Germline CDR1 LNHDA, CDR2 SQIVND (reference sequence). V shed 6 bases, J shed 0 bases, and the junction held 9 bases outside the gene matches. CDR3 residues: CASSSWTSDFSYEQYF. The CDR3 DNA reads TGTGCCAGTAGCAGTTGGACTAGCGACTTCTCCTACGAGCAGTACTTC.

J is TRBJ1-2 and V is TRBV7-8, with a weak D call TRBD1 (6 bases). The CDR3 is 15 residues long. Germline CDR1 reads SGHVS; CDR2 reads FQNEAQ. V was trimmed by 5 bases and J by 2 bases, leaving 15 bases between them. The CDR3 sequence: CASSPAWGANYGYTF. The CDR3 nucleotides are TGTGCCAGCAGCCCGGCGTGGGGGGCGAACTATGGCTACACCTTC.

This rearrangement joins TRBV19 to TRBJ1-2; a weak D match, TRBD1 (6 bases). V lost 3 bases and J 3 bases, leaving 14 bases between the germline ends. The CDR3 is 15 residues long. Germline V CDR1 and CDR2: LNHDA, SQIVND (reference sequence). The CDR3 coding sequence is TGTGCCAGTAGTATGGCTGGGGGCAGGCACTATGGCTACACCTTC. The encoded protein is CASSMAGGRHYGYTF.

The chain employs TRBV2 and TRBJ1-6; no clear D gene. The CDR3 runs to 14 residues. V shed 6 bases and J shed 7 bases, with 13 bases lying between them. The germline V gene has CDR1 SNHLY and CDR2 FYNNEI. The CDR3 DNA follows: TGTGCCAGCAGGGGGAGGGTAGTAAATTCACCCCTCCACTTT. It is translated as CASRGRVVNSPLHF.

The gene calls are TRBV28 and TRBJ1-6, with D possibly being TRBD1 (5 bases). The CDR3 length is 16 residues. Germline V gene lookup returns CDR1 MDHEN and CDR2 SYDVKM. Trimming pared 2 bases from V and 10 bases from J, leaving 18 bases between. The CDR3 loop is CASSLMRQSIGSPLHF. The DNA for the CDR3 is TGTGCCAGCAGTTTAATGAGACAGTCAATTGGCTCACCCCTCCACTTT.

The chain joins TRBV5-4 to TRBJ2-6; 7 bases align to TRBD1. The germline V gene encodes CDR1 SGHNT and CDR2 YYREEE (reference sequence). V lost 2 bases and J lost 0; bases outside the gene matches: 5. This CDR3 is built from 17 residues. CDR3 in amino acids: CASSLGQDTSGANVLTF. For the CDR3, the DNA is TGTGCCAGCAGCTTAGGACAGGATACCTCTGGGGCCAACGTCCTGACTTTC.

The V gene is TRBV7-2, the J gene TRBJ1-5; D remains unclear. Germline loops: CDR1 SGHTA, CDR2 FQGNSA. The CDR3 length is 13 residues. Trimming left V 1 base short and J 4 bases short, with 5 bases between. The CDR3 reads CASSLEMNQPQHF. CDR3 DNA sequence: TGTGCCAGCAGCTTAGAAATGAATCAGCCCCAGCATTTT.

CDR3 region: CAPPPEGSYEQYF. CDR3 bases: TGCGCCCCGCCCCCGGAGGGCTCCTACGAGCAGTACTTC. The chain links TRBV23-1 to TRBJ2-7, with D perhaps TRBD2 (6 bases). TRBV23-1 is assigned to the ORF class and has an uncertain function. This CDR3 spans 13 amino acids. The V end lost 11 bases, the J end lost 0 bases, and 14 bases lay between the germline ends.

The rearrangement uses TRBV27 and TRBJ2-1, with 8 nucleotides matching TRBD2. V lost 1 base and J lost 2; bases outside the gene matches: 4. The germline V gene has CDR1 MNHEY and CDR2 SMNVEV (reference sequence). The CDR3 covers 16 residues. The CDR3 DNA reads as TGTGCCAGCAGTTTATGGGCGGGAGGCACCTACAATGAGCAGTTCTTC. This translates into CASSLWAGGTYNEQFF.

V usage is TRBV15 and J usage is TRBJ2-7; possible D gene TRBD2, 6 bases. This CDR3 has 14 amino acids. The germline CDR1 and CDR2 sequences are LNHNV and YYDKDF (reference sequence). Deletions cut 0 bases from V and 7 bases from J, with 13 bases between. The CDR3 nucleotides read TGTGCCACCAGCAGAGATTTACTAGCCGGTGAGCAGTACTTC. Translated: CATSRDLLAGEQYF.

This chain joins TRBV7-9 and TRBJ2-5; D is undetermined. This CDR3 is 14 amino acids long. Germline lookup yields CDR1 SEHNR and CDR2 FQNEAQ (reference sequence). The ends were cut back, 2 bases at V and 4 bases at J, with 11 bases in the middle. The CDR3 protein is CASSLWAVGETQYF. Written as DNA, the CDR3 is TGTGCCAGCAGCTTATGGGCCGTCGGAGAGACCCAGTACTTC.

Here the CDR3 reads CAWSGTYEKLFF. The DNA of the CDR3 is TGTGCCTGGAGCGGGACTTATGAAAAACTGTTTTTT. The gene calls are TRBV30 and TRBJ1-4, with D maybe TRBD1 (5 bases). V lost 3 bases and J lost 6, with 8 bases in between. Germline CDR1 is GTSNPN and CDR2 is SVGIG (reference sequence). The CDR3 runs 12 residues.

The genes are TRBV19 and TRBJ1-1, with TRBD1 matching 8 bases. V dropped 5 bases and J dropped 0; count of bases not matched to a gene: 5. The CDR3 totals 15 residues. Germline V gene lookup returns CDR1 LNHDA and CDR2 SQIVND (reference sequence). The CDR3 coding sequence is TGTGCCAGTAGTCTCCAGACAGGGGTGAACACTGAAGCTTTCTTT. Translating gives CASSLQTGVNTEAFF. Together with reference TRBV19 and TRBJ1-1, the CDR3 gives the full variable domain: DGGITQSPKYLFRKEGQNVTLSCEQNLNHDAMYWYRQDPGQGLRLIYYSQIVNDFQKGDIAEGYSVSREKKESFPLTVTSAQKNPTAFYLCASSLQTGVNTEAFFGQGTRLTVV.

The rearrangement uses TRBV5-4 and TRBJ1-5; perhaps TRBD1 as D (6 bases). Germline V gives CDR1 SGHNT, CDR2 YYREEE (reference sequence). V was trimmed by 2 bases and J by 1 base, leaving 10 bases between them. This CDR3 is built from 15 residues. The CDR3 protein is CASSLGGGSNQPQHF. The DNA of the CDR3 is TGTGCCAGCAGCTTAGGGGGGGGCAGCAATCAGCCCCAGCATTTT.

This chain uses TRBV30 with TRBJ2-4; a weak D match, TRBD1 (5 bases). This CDR3 region has 13 residues. Trimming stripped 5 bases from V and 9 bases from J, with 17 bases between. Looked up from germline, CDR1 is GTSNPN and CDR2 is SVGIG (reference sequence). CDR3 DNA: TGTGCCTGGGCGGCAGGGTATTACGGCATTCAGTACTTC. It encodes CAWAAGYYGIQYF.

This clone was seen a few times. The chain joins TRBV7-9 to TRBJ2-7, with D maybe TRBD1 (6 bases). V lost 11 bases and J lost 0, with 17 bases in between. Germline lookup yields CDR1 SEHNR and CDR2 FQNEAQ (reference sequence). The CDR3 is 14 amino acids. The DNA for the CDR3 is TGTGCCGCTGGGGGCTCACCCTTCTCCTACGAGCAGTACTTC. Protein sequence: CAAGGSPFSYEQYF.

The chain uses TRBV5-1 and TRBJ2-1; TRBD1 is a possible D gene (5 bases). Per germline, CDR1 SGHRS and CDR2 YFSETQ. Trimming took 4 bases from V and 8 from J, leaving 13 bases between them. The CDR3 covers 13 residues. The CDR3 sequence is CASSRSQGDEQFF. The CDR3, as DNA: TGCGCCAGCAGCCGGAGTCAGGGCGATGAGCAGTTCTTC. Full variable domain (outside the CDR3, taken from reference TRBV5-1 and TRBJ2-1): KAGVTQTPRYLIKTRGQQVTLSCSPISGHRSVSWYQQTPGQGLQFLFEYFSETQRNKGNFPGRFSGRQFSNSRSEMNVSTLELGDSALYLCASSRSQGDEQFFGPGTRLTVL.

V usage is TRBV10-3 and J usage is TRBJ2-7; the match to TRBD2 covers 10 bases. CDR3 length equals 15 residues. Germline lookup yields CDR1 ENHRY and CDR2 SYGVKD. V lost 8 bases to trimming and J lost 4 bases; unmatched junction nucleotides: 11. The CDR3 nucleotides are TGTGCCATCTGGGATCCTAGCGGGAGTAGTTACGAGCAGTACTTC. It specifies CAIWDPSGSSYEQYF.

The V gene is TRBV27, the J gene TRBJ1-1; no reliable D call. The germline gives CDR1 MNHEY, CDR2 SMNVEV (reference sequence). This CDR3 is 13 amino acids long. The V and J ends lost 2 bases and 3 bases respectively, with 7 bases between them. The CDR3 loop is CASSLRQDTEAFF. CDR3 in DNA: TGTGCCAGCAGTTTACGACAAGACACTGAAGCTTTCTTT.

This clone was found a few times. The CDR3 here is CAFLKTGGYNEQFF. DNA for the CDR3: TGTGCCTTTCTCAAGACAGGGGGCTACAATGAGCAGTTCTTC. The chain joins TRBV30 to TRBJ2-1; TRBD1 agrees at 9 bases. Germline V gives CDR1 GTSNPN, CDR2 SVGIG (reference sequence). V was clipped by 7 bases and J by 3 bases; unmatched bases: 7. This CDR3 is 14 amino acids long.

The gene calls are TRBV7-9 and TRBJ1-2, with 10 bases lining up with TRBD1. Germline trimming cut 5 bases from V and 3 bases from J; bases unmatched to any gene: 9. Germline V CDR1 and CDR2: SEHNR, FQNEAQ (reference sequence). The CDR3 runs to 16 residues. CDR3 sequence: CASSPRQGATYYGYTF. Written as DNA, the CDR3 is TGTGCCAGCAGCCCAAGACAGGGGGCCACCTACTATGGCTACACCTTC.

This clone came up once. V gene TRBV28 combines with J gene TRBJ1-2; D call uncertain. Deletions cut 3 bases from V and 8 bases from J, with 19 bases between. Germline V gene data show CDR1 as MDHEN and CDR2 as SYDVKM. The CDR3 sequence is 15 residues long. The CDR3 region is CASSLTDPFVRGYTF. CDR3 sequence (DNA): TGTGCCAGCAGTTTGACGGATCCCTTTGTGAGAGGCTACACCTTC.

The chain carries TRBV5-4 and TRBJ1-1, with a tentative D call TRBD1 (6 bases). CDR3 length: 15 amino acids. In germline, CDR1 is SGHNT, CDR2 YYREEE (reference sequence). With 1 base removed from V and 5 bases from J, the gap between germline ends came to 15 bases. Here the CDR3 DNA reads TGTGCCAGCAGCTTGATTCGGGAAGGGGGGACTGAAGCTTTCTTT. Protein sequence: CASSLIREGGTEAFF.

The V call is TRBV19, the J call TRBJ1-5, with 7 positions matching TRBD1. V lost 6 bases, J lost 4 bases, and 12 bases stayed unmatched. This CDR3 has 16 amino acids. CDR1 LNHDA and CDR2 SQIVND come from the germline V gene (reference sequence). CDR3 amino acids: CASSRQGQKVNQPQHF. CDR3 nucleotide sequence: TGTGCCAGTAGCAGACAGGGACAGAAGGTGAATCAGCCCCAGCATTTT. The whole variable domain, filled in from reference TRBV19 and TRBJ1-5, reads DGGITQSPKYLFRKEGQNVTLSCEQNLNHDAMYWYRQDPGQGLRLIYYSQIVNDFQKGDIAEGYSVSREKKESFPLTVTSAQKNPTAFYLCASSRQGQKVNQPQHFGDGTRLSIL.

This clone has only one observation. This chain joins TRBV4-1 and TRBJ2-2; TRBD2 matches at 12 bases. Trimming cost V 2 bases and J 9 bases; bases outside gene matches: 7. CDR1 is MGHRA and CDR2 is YSYEKL in the germline V gene. The CDR3 totals 16 residues. The CDR3 sequence: CASSQPTSGSVRELFF. DNA for the CDR3: TGCGCCAGCAGCCAACCGACTAGCGGGAGTGTCCGGGAGCTGTTTTTT.

The gene calls are TRBV7-2 and TRBJ1-2; 11 bases are a match to TRBD1. Germline CDR1 and CDR2: SGHTA and FQGNSA. The CDR3 is made up of 15 amino acids. V lost 1 base and J lost 6; bases outside the gene matches: 4. This CDR3 reads CASSLVRTGGDGYTF. In DNA form, the CDR3 reads TGTGCCAGCAGCTTAGTGAGGACAGGGGGCGATGGCTACACCTTC.

The chain is built from TRBV19 and TRBJ1-3; 9 nucleotides match TRBD1. The CDR3 has 14 residues. J lost 1 base, V lost 7 bases, and 2 bases had no gene match. The germline V gene encodes CDR1 LNHDA and CDR2 SQIVND (reference sequence). The CDR3 loop reads CASTDRGSGNTIYF. The CDR3 DNA reads as TGTGCCAGTACCGACAGGGGGTCTGGAAACACCATATATTTT.

This clone appeared once. This chain links TRBV7-2 with TRBJ2-2; D might be TRBD2 (6 bases). Germline V gene sequence: CDR1 SGHTA, CDR2 FQGNSA. The CDR3 spans 16 residues. Trimming took 3 bases from V and 4 from J, leaving 15 bases between them. The chain's CDR3 is CASSFRTGVTTGELFF. The CDR3 nucleotides read TGTGCCAGCAGCTTTAGAACGGGAGTGACCACCGGGGAGCTGTTTTTT.